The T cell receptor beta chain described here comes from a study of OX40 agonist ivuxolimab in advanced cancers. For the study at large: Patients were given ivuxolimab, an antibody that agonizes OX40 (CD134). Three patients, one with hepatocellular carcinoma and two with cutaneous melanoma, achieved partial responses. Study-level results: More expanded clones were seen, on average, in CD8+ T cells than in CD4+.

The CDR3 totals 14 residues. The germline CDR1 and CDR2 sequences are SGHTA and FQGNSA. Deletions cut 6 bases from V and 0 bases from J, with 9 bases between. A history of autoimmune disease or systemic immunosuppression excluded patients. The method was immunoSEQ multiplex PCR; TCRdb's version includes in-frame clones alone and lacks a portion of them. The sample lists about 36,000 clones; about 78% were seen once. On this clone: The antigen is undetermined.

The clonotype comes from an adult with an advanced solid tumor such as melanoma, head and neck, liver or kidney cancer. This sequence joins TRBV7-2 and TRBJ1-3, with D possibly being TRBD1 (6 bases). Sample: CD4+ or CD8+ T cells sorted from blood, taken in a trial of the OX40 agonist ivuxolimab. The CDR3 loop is CASRRTVSGNTIYF. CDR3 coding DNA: TGTGCCAGCAGACGGACAGTCTCTGGAAACACCATATATTTT.